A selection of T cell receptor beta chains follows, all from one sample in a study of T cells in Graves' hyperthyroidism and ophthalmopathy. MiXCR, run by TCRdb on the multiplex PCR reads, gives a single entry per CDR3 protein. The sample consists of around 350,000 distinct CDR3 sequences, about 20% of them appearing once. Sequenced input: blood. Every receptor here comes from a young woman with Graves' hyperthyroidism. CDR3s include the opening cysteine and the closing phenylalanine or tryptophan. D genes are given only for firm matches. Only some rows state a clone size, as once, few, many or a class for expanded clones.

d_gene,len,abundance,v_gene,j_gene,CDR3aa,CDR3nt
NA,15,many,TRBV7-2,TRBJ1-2,CASSSRGGVDYGYTF,TGTGCCAGCAGCTCACGAGGTGGGGTGGACTATGGCTACACCTTC
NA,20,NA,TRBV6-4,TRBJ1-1,CASSAHPRQGRLVMNTEAFF,TGTGCCAGCAGTGCTCACCCACGGCAGGGGAGGTTGGTTATGAACACTGAAGCTTTCTTT
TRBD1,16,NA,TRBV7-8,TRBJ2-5,CASSLYRGRNLETQYF,TGTGCCAGCAGCTTATACAGGGGGCGCAATCTGGAGACCCAGTACTTC
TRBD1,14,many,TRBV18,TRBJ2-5,CASSRQGYGETQYF,TGTGCCAGCTCACGACAGGGGTACGGCGAGACCCAGTACTTC
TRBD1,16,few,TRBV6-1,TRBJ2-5,CASSEFNTGGMETQYF,TGTGCCAGCAGTGAATTCAATACAGGGGGCATGGAGACCCAGTACTTC
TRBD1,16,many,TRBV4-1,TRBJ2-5,CASSPAPGQGEETQYF,TGCGCCAGCAGCCCAGCCCCGGGACAGGGTGAGGAGACCCAGTACTTC
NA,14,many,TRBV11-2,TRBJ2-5,CASSPVGGWETQYF,TGTGCCAGCAGCCCAGTGGGCGGCTGGGAGACCCAGTACTTC
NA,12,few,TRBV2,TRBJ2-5,CASSWAEETKYF,TGTGCCAGCAGTTGGGCAGAAGAGACCAAGTACTTC
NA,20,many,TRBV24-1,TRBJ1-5,CATSDPPQAMTSGANQPQHF,TGTGCCACCAGTGATCCACCCCAGGCGATGACAAGTGGGGCCAATCAGCCCCAGCATTTT
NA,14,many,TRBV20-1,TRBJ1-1,CSARTAGANTEAFF,TGCAGTGCTAGAACCGCCGGGGCCAACACTGAAGCTTTCTTT
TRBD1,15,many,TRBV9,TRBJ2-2,CASSVEGQGTGELFF,TGTGCCAGCAGCGTAGAGGGACAGGGCACCGGGGAGCTGTTTTTT
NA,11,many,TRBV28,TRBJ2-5,CASSLRGTQYF,TGTGCCAGCAGTTTAAGGGGGACCCAGTACTTC
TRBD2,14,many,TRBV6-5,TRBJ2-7,CASSYVGGAYEQYF,TGTGCCAGCAGTTACGTCGGGGGGGCCTACGAGCAGTACTTC
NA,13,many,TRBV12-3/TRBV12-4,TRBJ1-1,CASSFNRETEAFF,TGTGCCAGCAGTTTCAACAGGGAAACTGAAGCTTTCTTT
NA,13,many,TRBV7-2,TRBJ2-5,CASSSSQKETQYF,TGTGCCAGCAGCTCGTCGCAGAAAGAGACCCAGTACTTC
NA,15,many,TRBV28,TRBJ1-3,CASTSGGGSGNTIYF,TGTGCCAGCACCTCCGGGGGAGGGTCTGGAAACACCATATATTTT
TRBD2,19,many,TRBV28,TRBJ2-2,CASSLYSGGLAGSTGELFF,TGTGCCAGCAGTTTATATAGTGGTGGGCTAGCGGGTTCCACCGGGGAGCTGTTTTTT
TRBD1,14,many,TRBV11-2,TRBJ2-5,CASSTRTGYKTQYF,TGTGCCAGCAGCACCCGGACAGGGTACAAGACCCAGTACTTC
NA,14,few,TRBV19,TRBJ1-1,CASGQTPMNTEAFF,TGTGCCAGTGGACAGACACCGATGAACACTGAAGCTTTCTTT
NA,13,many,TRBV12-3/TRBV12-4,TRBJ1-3,CASSPFEGNTIYF,TGTGCCAGCAGCCCCTTCGAGGGAAACACCATATATTTT
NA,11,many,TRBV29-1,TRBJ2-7,CSVGTTYEQYF,TGCAGCGTTGGGACAACCTACGAGCAGTACTTC
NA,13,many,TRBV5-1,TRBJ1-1,CASSLGDPTEAFF,TGCGCCAGCAGCTTGGGTGATCCCACTGAAGCTTTCTTT
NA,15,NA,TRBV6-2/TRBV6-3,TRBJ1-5,CASSSAGGVGQPQHF,TGTGCCAGCAGTTCCGCTGGGGGGGTAGGCCAGCCCCAGCATTTT
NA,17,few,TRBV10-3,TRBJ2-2,CAISAFTGRPNTGELFF,TGTGCCATCAGTGCTTTCACAGGAAGGCCGAACACCGGGGAGCTGTTTTTT
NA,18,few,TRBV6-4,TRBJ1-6,CASSLGSPAESYNSPLHF,TGTGCCAGCAGTCTAGGGTCCCCGGCGGAGAGTTATAATTCACCCCTCCACTTT
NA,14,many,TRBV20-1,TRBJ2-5,CSARDPWGAETQYF,TGCAGTGCTAGAGATCCCTGGGGGGCGGAGACCCAGTACTTC
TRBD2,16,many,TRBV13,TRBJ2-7,CASSLGAGGGEYEQYF,TGTGCCAGCAGCTTAGGGGCTGGCGGGGGGGAATACGAGCAGTACTTC
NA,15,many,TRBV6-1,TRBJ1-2,CASSAGSSTNYGYTF,TGTGCCAGCAGTGCCGGGTCGTCCACTAACTATGGCTACACCTTC
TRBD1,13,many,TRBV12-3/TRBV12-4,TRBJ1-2,CASFAGQVKGYTF,TGTGCCAGTTTCGCGGGACAGGTGAAGGGCTACACCTTC
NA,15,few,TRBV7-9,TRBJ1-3,CASSSFGGSGNAIYF,TGTGCCAGCAGCTCCTTCGGGGGCTCTGGAAACGCCATATATTTT
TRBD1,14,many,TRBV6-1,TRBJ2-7,CASSEVGQGITQYF,TGTGCCAGCAGTGAAGTTGGACAGGGGATAACGCAGTACTTC
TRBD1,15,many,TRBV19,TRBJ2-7,CATTQKPGTDYEQYF,TGTGCCACTACTCAGAAACCCGGGACAGACTACGAGCAGTACTTC
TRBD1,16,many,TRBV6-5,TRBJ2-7,CASSYTTGGPTYEQYF,TGTGCCAGCAGTTACACTACAGGGGGCCCTACCTACGAGCAGTACTTC
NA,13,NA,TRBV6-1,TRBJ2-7,CASSSDKYFEQYF,TGTGCCAGCAGCTCGGACAAGTACTTCGAGCAGTACTTC
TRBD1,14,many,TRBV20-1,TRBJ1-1,CSASAGGPNTEAFF,TGCAGTGCTAGTGCAGGGGGCCCGAACACTGAAGCTTTCTTT
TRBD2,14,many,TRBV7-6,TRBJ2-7,CASSYGLASYEQYF,TGTGCCAGCAGCTATGGACTAGCGTCTTACGAGCAGTACTTC
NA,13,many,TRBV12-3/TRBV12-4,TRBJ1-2,CATRRDSNYGYTF,TGTGCCACCAGACGAGACAGTAACTATGGCTACACCTTC
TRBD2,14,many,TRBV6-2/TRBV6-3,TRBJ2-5,CASTPGGTQETQYF,TGTGCCAGCACCCCGGGGGGAACCCAAGAGACCCAGTACTTC
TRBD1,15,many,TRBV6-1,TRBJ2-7,CASSDPGTGRDKQYF,TGTGCCAGCAGTGATCCCGGGACAGGGCGGGACAAGCAGTACTTC
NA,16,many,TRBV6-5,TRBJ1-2,CASSYRGPWRNYGYTF,TGTGCCAGCAGTTACAGGGGTCCATGGCGTAACTATGGCTACACCTTC
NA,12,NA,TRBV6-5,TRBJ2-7,CASSYLRQAPIF,TGTGCCAGCAGTTACCTCCGGCAAGCCCCCATCTTC
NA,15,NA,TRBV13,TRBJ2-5,CASSNAHTGLETQYF,TGTGCCAGCAGCAACGCTCATACAGGGTTGGAGACCCAGTACTTC
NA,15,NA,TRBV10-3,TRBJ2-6,CATQGGRSGANVLTF,TGTGCCACCCAGGGGGGGAGGTCTGGGGCCAACGTCCTGACTTTC
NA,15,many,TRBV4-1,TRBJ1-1,CASSQEGTGLSEAFF,TGCGCCAGCAGCCAAGAAGGCACAGGGTTATCTGAAGCTTTCTTT
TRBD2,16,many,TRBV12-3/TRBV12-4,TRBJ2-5,CASRLLGLAGQETQYF,TGTGCCAGCAGGCTACTGGGACTAGCGGGGCAAGAGACCCAGTACTTC
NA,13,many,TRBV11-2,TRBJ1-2,CASSPPVGAGYTF,TGTGCCAGCAGCCCCCCCGTGGGGGCTGGCTACACCTTC
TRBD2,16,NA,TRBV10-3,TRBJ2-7,CAIKGLAGGPNYEQYF,TGTGCCATCAAGGGGCTAGCGGGGGGTCCCAACTACGAGCAGTACTTC
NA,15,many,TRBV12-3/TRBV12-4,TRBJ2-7,CASNSGAGSDHEQYF,TGTGCCAGCAATTCCGGGGCAGGGTCTGACCACGAGCAGTACTTC
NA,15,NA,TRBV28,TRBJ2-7,CASSLKGSEKYEQYF,TGTGCCAGCAGTTTAAAGGGTTCCGAAAAATACGAGCAGTACTTC
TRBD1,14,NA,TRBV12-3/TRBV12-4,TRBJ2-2,CASRRTGDAGELFF,TGTGCCAGCAGAAGGACAGGGGACGCCGGGGAGCTGTTTTTT
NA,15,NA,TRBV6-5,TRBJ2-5,CAGSYSIRIRGTQYF,TGTGCCGGCAGTTACTCGATACGGATCCGGGGGACCCAGTACTTC
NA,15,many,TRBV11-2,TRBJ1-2,CASSLDTERFYGYTF,TGTGCCAGCAGCTTAGATACGGAAAGATTCTATGGCTACACCTTC
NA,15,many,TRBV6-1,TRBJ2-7,CASSERAGSSYEQYF,TGTGCCAGCAGTGAAAGGGCGGGGAGCTCCTACGAGCAGTACTTC
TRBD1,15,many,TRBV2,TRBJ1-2,CASSRGPGQGIGYTF,TGTGCCAGCAGTCGAGGGCCGGGACAGGGAATTGGCTACACCTTC
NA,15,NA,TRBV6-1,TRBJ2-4,CASRRDRDPKNIQYF,TGTGCCAGCCGGCGGGACAGAGACCCCAAAAACATTCAGTACTTC